The 27 T cell receptor beta chains presented below share a single source sample, sequenced in a study of cytomegalovirus exposure and HLA in healthy donors. This PCR relied on a set of 60 Vbeta primers and 13 Jbeta primers. Clones were sequenced by immunoSEQ multiplex PCR, and TCRdb holds only the in-frame ones, with some missing. The sample holds about 180,000 clones, approximately 80% seen once. Sequencing was performed on PBMCs. Receptors originate from a woman aged 25 to 39 in good health and CMV-seronegative.

The CDR3 here is CASSPPGGSSGGYTF. CDR3 bases: TGTGCCAGCAGCCCCCCCGGCGGCAGTTCCGGTGGCTACACCTTC. The genes are TRBV7-9 and TRBJ1-2; D not resolved. V lost 5 bases to trimming and J lost 7 bases, with 20 bases between them. This CDR3 has 15 residues. CDR1 and CDR2 (germline): SEHNR, FQNEAQ (reference sequence). Using reference TRBV7-9 and TRBJ1-2 for the parts outside the CDR3, the full variable domain is DTGVSQNPRHKITKRGQNVTFRCDPISEHNRLYWYRQTLGQGPEFLTYFQNEAQLEKSRLLSDRFSAERPKGSFSTLEIQRTEQGDSAMYLCASSPPGGSSGGYTFGSGTRLTVV.

The chain uses TRBV2 and TRBJ1-3; 7 bases align to TRBD1. Germline-derived CDR1 and CDR2 are SNHLY and FYNNEI. The CDR3 is 16 residues long. V lost 5 bases, J lost 2 bases, and 9 bases stayed unmatched. CDR3 loop: CASSSQGGLAGNTIYF. Here the CDR3 DNA reads TGTGCCAGCAGTTCCCAGGGGGGTTTGGCTGGAAACACCATATATTTT.

The chain has TRBV7-7 and TRBJ2-3, with 10 bases matching TRBD2. The V gene's germline CDR1 is SSHAT and CDR2 FNYEAQ (reference sequence). This CDR3 spans 19 amino acids. The V gene end was trimmed by 0 bases and the J gene end by 1 base; junction bases not matched to a gene: 10. The DNA for the CDR3 is TGTGCCAGCAGCTTAGCGAGGTATAAAACTAGCGGGGGCACAGATACGCAGTATTTT. This codes for CASSLARYKTSGGTDTQYF.

This chain links TRBV27 with TRBJ2-1; no clear D. Per the germline V gene, CDR1 is MNHEY and CDR2 is SMNVEV (reference sequence). The CDR3 length is 13 residues. The V gene lost 2 bases and the J gene lost 4 bases, with 6 bases spanning the gap. CDR3 in amino acids: CASSLALYNEQFF. The CDR3 nucleotides read TGTGCCAGCAGTTTAGCACTTTACAATGAGCAGTTCTTC.

This rearrangement joins TRBV10-3 to TRBJ1-1; weak D call: TRBD1 (5 bases). Germline values: CDR1 ENHRY, CDR2 SYGVKD. CDR3 length: 13 amino acids. Trimming removed 6 bases at V and 1 base at J, with 9 bases between. This CDR3 reads CAIRNQGNTEAFF. As DNA, the CDR3 is TGTGCCATCAGGAACCAGGGGAACACTGAAGCTTTCTTT.

The chain has TRBV9 and TRBJ1-3, with D possibly TRBD1 on 5 matching bases. V dropped 0 bases and J dropped 0 bases, with 13 bases sitting between them. Germline V gene lookup returns CDR1 SGDLS and CDR2 YYNGEE. The CDR3 is made up of 17 amino acids. The CDR3, as DNA: TGTGCCAGCAGCGTAGTGGCAGGGTCGTCCTCTGGAAACACCATATATTTT. Translated: CASSVVAGSSSGNTIYF.

The chain uses TRBV7-2 and TRBJ2-5; 7 bases match TRBD1. Germline V gene data show CDR1 as SGHTA and CDR2 as FQGNSA. V was clipped by 0 bases and J by 5 bases; unmatched bases: 12. The CDR3 length is 17 residues. The CDR3 spells CASSLASPRGYGETQYF. CDR3 DNA sequence: TGTGCCAGCAGCTTAGCGAGCCCCAGGGGGTATGGGGAGACCCAGTACTTC.

The chain couples TRBV11-2 to TRBJ2-3; 7 positions match TRBD2. The CDR3 has 16 residues. Germline V gene data show CDR1 as SGHAT and CDR2 as FQNNGV. J gave up 2 bases and V 2 bases, and 7 bases lay outside the gene matches. CDR3 in DNA: TGTGCCAGCAGCTTAATTGCGGGAGAGTCCACAGATACGCAGTATTTT. As protein: CASSLIAGESTDTQYF. Supplemented by reference TRBV11-2 and TRBJ2-3, the full variable domain reads EAGVAQSPRYKIIEKRQSVAFWCNPISGHATLYWYQQILGQGPKLLIQFQNNGVVDDSQLPKDRFSAERLKGVDSTLKIQPAKLEDSAVYLCASSLIAGESTDTQYFGPGTRLTVL.

The rearrangement uses TRBV5-4 and TRBJ2-5, with D possibly being TRBD1 (6 bases). This CDR3 spans 15 amino acids. Trimming took off 2 bases at V and 4 bases at J, with 15 bases between the two ends. Germline CDR1 reads SGHNT; CDR2 reads YYREEE (reference sequence). The CDR3 loop is CASSFLRGTGETQYF. DNA of the CDR3: TGTGCCAGCAGCTTCCTCAGGGGCACGGGAGAGACCCAGTACTTC.

This chain joins TRBV6-5 and TRBJ2-7, with TRBD1 identical over 10 bases. The CDR3 length is 14 residues. Unmatched junction bases numbered 7, after V lost 6 bases and J lost 5 bases. Germline V gene lookup returns CDR1 MNHEY and CDR2 SVGAGI. DNA for the CDR3: TGTGCCAGCAGGGGGGACAGGGGAAGCGACGAGCAGTACTTC. Its translation: CASRGDRGSDEQYF.

The V and J genes are TRBV6-1 and TRBJ2-2, with no clear D. V shed 5 bases and J shed 0 bases, with 7 bases lying between them. The CDR3 loop spans 14 amino acids. Looked up from germline, CDR1 is MNHNS and CDR2 is SASEGT. CDR3 nucleotides: TGTGCCAGCAGTATCGGTCCGAACACCGGGGAGCTGTTTTTT. This sequence encodes CASSIGPNTGELFF.

This rearrangement joins TRBV5-1 to TRBJ1-2; D may be TRBD1 (5 bases). With 0 bases removed from V and 4 bases from J, the gap between germline ends came to 13 bases. The CDR3 consists of 15 residues. Germline V gene sequence: CDR1 SGHRS, CDR2 YFSETQ. In DNA, the CDR3 is TGCGCCAGCAGCTTGGTCGGCAGGGAGGGCTATGGCTACACCTTC. Encoded protein: CASSLVGREGYGYTF.

This chain joins TRBV25-1 and TRBJ1-3, with a possible D match to TRBD1 (6 bases). The ends were cut back, 0 bases at V and 2 bases at J, with 11 bases in the middle. This CDR3 has 16 residues. Germline V lookup: CDR1 MGHDK, CDR2 SYGVNS. Here the CDR3 reads CASSEYPNRAGNTIYF. The CDR3 nucleotides read TGTGCCAGCAGTGAATACCCTAACAGGGCTGGAAACACCATATATTTT.

This clone appeared a single time. The chain combines TRBV7-3 with TRBJ2-3; TRBD2 matches 14 bases. V lost 5 bases to trimming and J lost 4 bases; unmatched junction nucleotides: 17. Germline values: CDR1 SGHTA, CDR2 FQGTGA. There are 20 residues in the CDR3. The CDR3 DNA follows: TGTGCCAGCAGCCCGGAAGTCGGCCGGGGACTAGCGGGAGTCCCAGATACGCAGTATTTT. This gives the protein CASSPEVGRGLAGVPDTQYF.

The chain is built from TRBV9 and TRBJ1-1; D unresolved. Deletions cut 0 bases from V and 7 bases from J, with 13 bases between. From germline, CDR1 is SGDLS and CDR2 YYNGEE. The CDR3 is made up of 14 amino acids. The CDR3 here is CASSVAESGREAFF. CDR3 coding DNA: TGTGCCAGCAGCGTAGCCGAGTCTGGGCGTGAAGCTTTCTTT.

This clone was found once. The chain couples TRBV9 to TRBJ1-5; TRBD1 is a possible D gene (5 bases). Germline V CDR1 and CDR2: SGDLS, YYNGEE. CDR3 size: 14 residues. The germline V and J ends were trimmed by 3 bases and 7 bases, with 14 bases remaining between them. The CDR3 nucleotides read TGTGCCAGCAGCGCTGTGGGGGGTCCCCAGCCCCAGCATTTT. Its protein product is CASSAVGGPQPQHF.

This chain links TRBV27 with TRBJ1-5; D is unresolved. V was cut by 3 bases and J by 5 bases, with 8 bases left in between. The length of the CDR3 is 13 residues. Germline V gene sequence: CDR1 MNHEY, CDR2 SMNVEV (reference sequence). This chain's CDR3 is CASSFSQDQPQHF. The CDR3 DNA reads as TGTGCCAGCAGTTTTTCCCAGGATCAGCCCCAGCATTTT.

The sample holds one count of this clone. This chain connects TRBV6-5 to TRBJ2-7; 8 bases are shared with TRBD1. The junction had 4 bases not matched to a gene; V was cut back by 6 bases and J by 6 bases. The CDR3 consists of 12 residues. Germline V lookup: CDR1 MNHEY, CDR2 SVGAGI. The CDR3 loop reads CASRTGTGEQYF. The CDR3 nucleotides read TGTGCCAGCAGGACCGGGACAGGCGAGCAGTACTTC.

The chain carries TRBV5-4 and TRBJ2-7, with 7 bases aligning to TRBD2. Germline assignment: CDR1 SGHNT and CDR2 YYREEE (reference sequence). The CDR3 extends over 16 amino acids. J lost 4 bases, V lost 0 bases, and 10 bases had no gene match. The CDR3 loop is CASSLVRASGYYEQYF. The CDR3 region has the DNA TGTGCCAGCAGCTTGGTTCGGGCTAGCGGATATTACGAGCAGTACTTC.

CDR3 residues: CASSLLGWIANEQFF. Here the CDR3 DNA reads TGCGCCAGCAGCTTGTTGGGGTGGATAGCGAATGAGCAGTTCTTC. This rearrangement joins TRBV5-1 to TRBJ2-1; tentative D call: TRBD2 (5 bases). This CDR3 region has 15 residues. The germline V and J ends were trimmed by 1 base and 7 bases, with 15 bases remaining between them. Germline-derived CDR1 and CDR2 are SGHRS and YFSETQ.

The rearrangement joins TRBV16 to TRBJ2-1, with TRBD1 matching 12 bases. V dropped 1 base and J dropped 10; count of bases not matched to a gene: 8. CDR1 and CDR2 (germline): KGHSY, FQNENV. The CDR3 has 16 residues. The CDR3 DNA reads as TGTGCCAGCAGCCAATTGGGACAGGGGGCGACAAGGGAGCAGTTCTTC. It is translated as CASSQLGQGATREQFF.

This chain uses TRBV5-8 with TRBJ1-1; 11 positions agree with TRBD1. V gave up 4 bases and J gave up 3 bases; unmatched junction bases: 11. CDR3 size: 17 residues. CDR1 SGHTS and CDR2 YDEGEE come from the germline V gene. CDR3 bases: TGTGCCAGCAGCACAGGACAGGGGGCAGGGATGGACACTGAAGCTTTCTTT. It translates to CASSTGQGAGMDTEAFF.

This clone has a handful of counts. This chain joins TRBV6-5 and TRBJ2-1; a possible D gene is TRBD2 (5 bases). The V gene lost 4 bases and the J gene lost 10 bases, with 17 bases spanning the gap. Germline CDR1 MNHEY, CDR2 SVGAGI. This CDR3 is 14 amino acids long. CDR3 DNA: TGTGCCAGCAGTTTGTTTGCCGAGGAGGTAGAGCAGTTCTTC. It encodes CASSLFAEEVEQFF.

The rearrangement uses TRBV5-1 and TRBJ2-1; 9 bases map to TRBD1. Germline CDR1 is SGHRS and CDR2 is YFSETQ. There are 17 residues in the CDR3. The V and J ends lost 0 bases and 8 bases, in that order; junction bases with no gene match: 12. Written as DNA, the CDR3 is TGCGCCAGCAGCTTGGTAGTAGTTGGGACAGGGAGCCATGAGCAGTTCTTC. It is translated as CASSLVVVGTGSHEQFF.

The chain employs TRBV10-3 and TRBJ1-6; no clear D. The V gene's germline CDR1 is ENHRY and CDR2 SYGVKD. The CDR3 loop spans 12 amino acids. V lost 3 bases and J 6 bases, leaving 3 bases between the germline ends. The CDR3 sequence: CAISDSNSPLHF. The CDR3, as DNA: TGTGCCATCAGTGACAGTAATTCACCCCTCCACTTT.

The CDR3 sequence: CASSSTMVSETQYF. The CDR3 nucleotides are TGTGCCAGCAGCTCAACTATGGTTTCGGAGACCCAGTACTTC. The rearrangement uses TRBV7-2 and TRBJ2-5, with D unresolved. V was pared by 4 bases and J by 5 bases, with 14 bases between. CDR1 SGHTA and CDR2 FQGNSA come from the germline V gene. The CDR3 contains 14 residues.

The chain links TRBV10-3 to TRBJ1-1; tentatively, D is TRBD1 (5 bases). Germline V gives CDR1 ENHRY, CDR2 SYGVKD. The CDR3 loop spans 15 amino acids. Trimming removed 5 bases at V and 1 base at J, with 14 bases between. The CDR3 nucleotides are TGTGCCATCAGTACAGGAAACGTCGGGAACACTGAAGCTTTCTTT. It translates to CAISTGNVGNTEAFF.